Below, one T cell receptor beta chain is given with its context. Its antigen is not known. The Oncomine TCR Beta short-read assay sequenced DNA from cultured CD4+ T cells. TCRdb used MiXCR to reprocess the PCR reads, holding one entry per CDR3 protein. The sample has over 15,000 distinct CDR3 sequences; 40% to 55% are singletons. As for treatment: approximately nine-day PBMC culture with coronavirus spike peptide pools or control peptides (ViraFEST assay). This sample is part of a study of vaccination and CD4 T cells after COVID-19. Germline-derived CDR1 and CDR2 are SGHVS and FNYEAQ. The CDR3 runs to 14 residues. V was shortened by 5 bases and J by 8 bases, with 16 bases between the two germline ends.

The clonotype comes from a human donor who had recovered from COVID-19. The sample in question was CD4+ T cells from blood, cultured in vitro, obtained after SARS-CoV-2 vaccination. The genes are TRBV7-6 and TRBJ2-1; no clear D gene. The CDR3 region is CASSPWAQSDEQFF. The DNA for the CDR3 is TGTGCCAGCAGCCCTTGGGCCCAGTCCGATGAGCAGTTCTTC.